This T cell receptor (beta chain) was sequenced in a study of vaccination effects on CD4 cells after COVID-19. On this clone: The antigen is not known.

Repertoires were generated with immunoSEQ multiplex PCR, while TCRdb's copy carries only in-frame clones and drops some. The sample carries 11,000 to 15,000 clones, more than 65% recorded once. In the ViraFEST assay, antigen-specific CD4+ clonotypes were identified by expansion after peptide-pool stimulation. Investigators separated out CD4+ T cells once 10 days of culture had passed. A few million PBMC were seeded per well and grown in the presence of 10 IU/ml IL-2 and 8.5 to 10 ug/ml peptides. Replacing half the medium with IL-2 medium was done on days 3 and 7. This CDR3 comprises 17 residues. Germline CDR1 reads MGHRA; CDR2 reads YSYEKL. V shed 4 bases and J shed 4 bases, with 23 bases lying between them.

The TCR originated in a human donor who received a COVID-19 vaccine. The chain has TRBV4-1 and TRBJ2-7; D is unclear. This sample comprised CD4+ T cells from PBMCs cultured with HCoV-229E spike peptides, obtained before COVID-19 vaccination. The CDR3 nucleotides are TGCGCCAGCAGCCGAAGTTTGGGAATGACGGTTCGGTACGAGCAGTACTTC. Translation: CASSRSLGMTVRYEQYF.